This TCR beta chain was obtained from a study of cytomegalovirus exposure and HLA in healthy donors. Study-wide results and caveats: TCR sequences were mostly rare, though some public TCRs occurred in many donors.

Note on this clone: Its antigen is not identified.

Germline CDR1 reads SNHLY; CDR2 reads FYNNEI. V lost 7 bases and J 1 base, leaving 10 bases between the germline ends. This CDR3 comprises 13 residues. The data were produced by immunoSEQ multiplex PCR, yet TCRdb's version contains in-frame clones alone and is incomplete. The sample carries roughly 190,000 clones, around 86% recorded once. The chain combines TRBV2 with TRBJ1-2; unclear D gene. This receptor was obtained from a woman between 18 and 29 years old in good health and CMV-seronegative. The sample consisted of PBMCs. CDR3 DNA: TGTGCCAGCAAGGAGTTCATTAACTATGGCTACACCTTC. It translates to CASKEFINYGYTF.